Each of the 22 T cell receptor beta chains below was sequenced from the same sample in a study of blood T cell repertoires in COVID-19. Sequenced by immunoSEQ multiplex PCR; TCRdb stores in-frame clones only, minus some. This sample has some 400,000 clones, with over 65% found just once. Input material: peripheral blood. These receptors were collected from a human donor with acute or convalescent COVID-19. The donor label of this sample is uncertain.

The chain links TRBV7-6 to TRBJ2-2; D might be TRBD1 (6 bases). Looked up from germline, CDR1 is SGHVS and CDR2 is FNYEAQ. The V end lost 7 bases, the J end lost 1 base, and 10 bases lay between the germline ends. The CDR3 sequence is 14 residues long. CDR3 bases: TGTGCCAGCAACTGGGGGCAGAACACCGGGGAGCTGTTTTTT. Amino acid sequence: CASNWGQNTGELFF. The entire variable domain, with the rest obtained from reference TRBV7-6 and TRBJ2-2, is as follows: GAGVSQSPRYKVTKRGQDVALRCDPISGHVSLYWYRQALGQGPEFLTYFNYEAQQDKSGLPNDRFSAERPEGSISTLTIQRTEQRDSAMYRCASNWGQNTGELFFGEGSRLTVL.

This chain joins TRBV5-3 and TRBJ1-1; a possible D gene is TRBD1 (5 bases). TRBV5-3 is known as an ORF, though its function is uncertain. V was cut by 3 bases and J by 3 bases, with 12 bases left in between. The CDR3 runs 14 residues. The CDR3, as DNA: TGTGCCAGAAGCTCGAAGACAGAATACACTGAAGCTTTCTTT. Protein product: CARSSKTEYTEAFF.

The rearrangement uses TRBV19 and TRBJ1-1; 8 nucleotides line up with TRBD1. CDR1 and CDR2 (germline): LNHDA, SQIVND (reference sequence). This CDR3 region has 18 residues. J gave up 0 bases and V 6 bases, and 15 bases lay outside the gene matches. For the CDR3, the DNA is TGTGCCAGTAGCCCTAGCCTCCGGGACAGGACGCTGAACACTGAAGCTTTCTTT. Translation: CASSPSLRDRTLNTEAFF.

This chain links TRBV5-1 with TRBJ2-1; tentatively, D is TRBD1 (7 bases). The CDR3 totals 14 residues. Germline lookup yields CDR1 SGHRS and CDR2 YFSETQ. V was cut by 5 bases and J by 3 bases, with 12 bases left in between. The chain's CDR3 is CASRQGRDYNEQFF. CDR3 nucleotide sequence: TGCGCCAGCAGACAGGGGCGGGACTACAATGAGCAGTTCTTC.

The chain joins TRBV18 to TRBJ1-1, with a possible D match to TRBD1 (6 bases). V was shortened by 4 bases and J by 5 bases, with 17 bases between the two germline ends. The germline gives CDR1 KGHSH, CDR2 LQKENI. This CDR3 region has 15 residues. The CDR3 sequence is CASSQQGRGSTEAFF. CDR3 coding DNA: TGTGCCAGCTCACAACAGGGAAGGGGTTCAACTGAAGCTTTCTTT.

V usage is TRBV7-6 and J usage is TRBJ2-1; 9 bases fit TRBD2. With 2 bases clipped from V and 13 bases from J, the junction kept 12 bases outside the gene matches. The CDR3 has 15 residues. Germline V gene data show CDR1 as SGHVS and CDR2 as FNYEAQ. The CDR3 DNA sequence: TGTGCCAGCAGCTTAAATCGACTAGCGGTCGCTGACCAGTTCTTC. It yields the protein CASSLNRLAVADQFF.

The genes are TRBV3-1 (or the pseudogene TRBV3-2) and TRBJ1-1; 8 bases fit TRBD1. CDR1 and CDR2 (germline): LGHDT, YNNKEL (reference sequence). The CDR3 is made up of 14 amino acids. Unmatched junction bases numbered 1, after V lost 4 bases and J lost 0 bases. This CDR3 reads CASSPGQVNTEAFF. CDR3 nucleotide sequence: TGTGCCAGCAGCCCGGGACAGGTGAACACTGAAGCTTTCTTT.

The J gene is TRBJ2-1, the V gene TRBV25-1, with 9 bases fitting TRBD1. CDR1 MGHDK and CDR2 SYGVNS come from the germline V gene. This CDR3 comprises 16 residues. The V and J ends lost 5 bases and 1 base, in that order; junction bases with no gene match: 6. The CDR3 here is CASSSPGTGSYNEQFF. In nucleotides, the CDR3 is TGTGCCAGCAGTTCACCCGGGACAGGGTCCTACAATGAGCAGTTCTTC.

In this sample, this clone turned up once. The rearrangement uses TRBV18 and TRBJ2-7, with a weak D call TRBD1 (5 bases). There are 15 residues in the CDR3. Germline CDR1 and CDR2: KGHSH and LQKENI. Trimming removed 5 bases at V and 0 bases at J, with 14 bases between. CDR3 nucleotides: TGTGCCAGCTCAACCCGACAGACTGGCTCCTACGAGCAGTACTTC. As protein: CASSTRQTGSYEQYF.

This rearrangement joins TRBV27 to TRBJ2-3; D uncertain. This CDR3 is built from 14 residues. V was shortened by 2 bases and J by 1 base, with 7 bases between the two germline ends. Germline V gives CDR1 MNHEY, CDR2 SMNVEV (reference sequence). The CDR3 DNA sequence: TGTGCCAGCAGTTTAAGCGCTGGCACAGATACGCAGTATTTT. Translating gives CASSLSAGTDTQYF.

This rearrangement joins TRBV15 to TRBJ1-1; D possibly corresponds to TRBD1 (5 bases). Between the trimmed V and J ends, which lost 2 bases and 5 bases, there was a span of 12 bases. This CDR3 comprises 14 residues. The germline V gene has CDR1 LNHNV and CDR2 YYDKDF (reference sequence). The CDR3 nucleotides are TGTGCCACCAGCAGATTAGGGGAAGATACTGAAGCTTTCTTT. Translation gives CATSRLGEDTEAFF.

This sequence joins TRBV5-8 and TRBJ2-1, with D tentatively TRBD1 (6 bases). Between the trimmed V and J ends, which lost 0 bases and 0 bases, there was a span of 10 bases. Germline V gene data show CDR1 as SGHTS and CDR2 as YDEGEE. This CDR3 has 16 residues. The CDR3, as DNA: TGTGCCAGCAGCTTGGGAACAGGGAGCTCCTACAATGAGCAGTTCTTC. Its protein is CASSLGTGSSYNEQFF.

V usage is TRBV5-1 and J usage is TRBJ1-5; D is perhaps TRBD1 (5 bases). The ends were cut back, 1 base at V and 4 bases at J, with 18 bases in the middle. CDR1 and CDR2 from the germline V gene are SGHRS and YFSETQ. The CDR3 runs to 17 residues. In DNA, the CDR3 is TGCGCCAGCAGCTTGAAAGTTTGGGACTCGAGGAATCAGCCCCAGCATTTT. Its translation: CASSLKVWDSRNQPQHF.

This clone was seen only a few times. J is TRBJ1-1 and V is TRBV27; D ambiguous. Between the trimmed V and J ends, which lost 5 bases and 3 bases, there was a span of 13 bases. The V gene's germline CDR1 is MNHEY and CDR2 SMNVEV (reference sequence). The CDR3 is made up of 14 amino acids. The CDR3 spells CASSPNRVHTEAFF. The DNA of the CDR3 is TGTGCCAGCAGTCCTAACCGGGTTCACACTGAAGCTTTCTTT.

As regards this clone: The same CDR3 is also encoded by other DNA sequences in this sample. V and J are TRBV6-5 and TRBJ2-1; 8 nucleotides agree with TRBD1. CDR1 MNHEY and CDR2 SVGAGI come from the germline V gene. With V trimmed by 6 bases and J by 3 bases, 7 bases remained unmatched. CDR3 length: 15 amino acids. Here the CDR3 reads CASRAQGAGYNEQFF. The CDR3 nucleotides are TGTGCCAGCAGGGCTCAGGGGGCAGGCTACAATGAGCAGTTCTTC.

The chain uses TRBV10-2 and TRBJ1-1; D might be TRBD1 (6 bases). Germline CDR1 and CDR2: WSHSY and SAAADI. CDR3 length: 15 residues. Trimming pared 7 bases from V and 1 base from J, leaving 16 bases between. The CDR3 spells CASTSPIQGNTEAFF. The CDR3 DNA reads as TGCGCCAGCACAAGTCCTATACAGGGGAACACTGAAGCTTTCTTT.

The CDR3 sequence: CASSQDEGRLKQYF. The CDR3 coding sequence is TGTGCCAGCAGCCAAGATGAGGGCCGCCTTAAGCAGTACTTC. This rearrangement joins TRBV5-4 to TRBJ2-7, with D tentatively TRBD2 (5 bases). Germline V CDR1 and CDR2: SGHNT, YYREEE (reference sequence). The CDR3 extends over 14 amino acids. Trimming left V 4 bases short and J 8 bases short, with 19 bases between.

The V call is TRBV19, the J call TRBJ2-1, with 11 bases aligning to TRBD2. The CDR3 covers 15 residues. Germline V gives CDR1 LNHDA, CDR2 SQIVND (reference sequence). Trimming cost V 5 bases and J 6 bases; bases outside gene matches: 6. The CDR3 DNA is TGTGCCAGTAGTGCACTAGCGGGAGTTGTCAATGAGCAGTTCTTC. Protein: CASSALAGVVNEQFF.

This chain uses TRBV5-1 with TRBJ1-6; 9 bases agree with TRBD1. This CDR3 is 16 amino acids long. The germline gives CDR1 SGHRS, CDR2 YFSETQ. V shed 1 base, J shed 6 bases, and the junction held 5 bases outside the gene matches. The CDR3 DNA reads TGCGCCAGCAGCTTGACAGGGGGCGCTCGTAATTCACCCCTCCACTTT. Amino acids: CASSLTGGARNSPLHF.

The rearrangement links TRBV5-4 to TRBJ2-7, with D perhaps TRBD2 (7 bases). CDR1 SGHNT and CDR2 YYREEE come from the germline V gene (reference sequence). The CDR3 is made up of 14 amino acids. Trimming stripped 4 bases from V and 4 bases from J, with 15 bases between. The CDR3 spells CASSQGGSGYEQYF. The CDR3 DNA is TGTGCCAGCAGCCAAGGGGGTAGCGGGTACGAGCAGTACTTC.

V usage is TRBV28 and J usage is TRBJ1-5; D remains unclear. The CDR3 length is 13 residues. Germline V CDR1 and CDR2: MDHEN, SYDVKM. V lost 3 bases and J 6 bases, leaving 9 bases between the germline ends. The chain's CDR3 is CASSFPTVQPQHF. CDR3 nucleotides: TGTGCCAGCAGTTTCCCCACGGTTCAGCCCCAGCATTTT.

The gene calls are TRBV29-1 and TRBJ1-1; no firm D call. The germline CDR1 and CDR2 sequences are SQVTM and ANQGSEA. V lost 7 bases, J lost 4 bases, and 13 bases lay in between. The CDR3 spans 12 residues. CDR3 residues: CSAWHIGTEAFF. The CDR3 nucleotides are TGCAGCGCATGGCATATTGGCACTGAAGCTTTCTTT.